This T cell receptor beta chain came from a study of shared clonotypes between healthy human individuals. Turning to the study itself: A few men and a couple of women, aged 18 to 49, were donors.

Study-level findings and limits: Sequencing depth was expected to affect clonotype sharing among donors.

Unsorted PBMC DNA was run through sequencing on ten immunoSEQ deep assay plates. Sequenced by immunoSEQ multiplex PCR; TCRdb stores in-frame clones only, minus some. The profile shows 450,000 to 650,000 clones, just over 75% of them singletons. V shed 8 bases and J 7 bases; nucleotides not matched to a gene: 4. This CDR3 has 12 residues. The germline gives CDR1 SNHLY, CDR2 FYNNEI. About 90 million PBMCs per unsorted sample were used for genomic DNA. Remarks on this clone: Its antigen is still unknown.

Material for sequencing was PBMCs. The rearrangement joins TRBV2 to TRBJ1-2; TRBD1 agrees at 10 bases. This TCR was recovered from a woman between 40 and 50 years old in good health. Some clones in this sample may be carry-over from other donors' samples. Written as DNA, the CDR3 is TGTGCCAGCGGGGACAGGGGCCGTGGCTACACCTTC. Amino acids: CASGDRGRGYTF.